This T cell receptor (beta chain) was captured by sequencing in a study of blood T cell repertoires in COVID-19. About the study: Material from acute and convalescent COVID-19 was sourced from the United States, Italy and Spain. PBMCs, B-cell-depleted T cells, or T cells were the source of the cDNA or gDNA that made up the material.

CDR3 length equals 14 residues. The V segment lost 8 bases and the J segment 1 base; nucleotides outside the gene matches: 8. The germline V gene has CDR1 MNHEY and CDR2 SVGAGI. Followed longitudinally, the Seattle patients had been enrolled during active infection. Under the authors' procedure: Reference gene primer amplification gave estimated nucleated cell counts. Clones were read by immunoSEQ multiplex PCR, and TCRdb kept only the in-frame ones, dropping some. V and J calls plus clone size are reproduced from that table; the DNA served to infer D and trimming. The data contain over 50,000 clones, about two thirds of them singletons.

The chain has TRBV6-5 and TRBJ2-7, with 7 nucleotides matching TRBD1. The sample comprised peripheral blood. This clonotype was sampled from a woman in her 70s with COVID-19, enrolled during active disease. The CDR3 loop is CASSPRGQSYEQYF. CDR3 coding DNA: TGTGCCAGCTCGCCTCGGGGACAGTCCTACGAGCAGTACTTC.